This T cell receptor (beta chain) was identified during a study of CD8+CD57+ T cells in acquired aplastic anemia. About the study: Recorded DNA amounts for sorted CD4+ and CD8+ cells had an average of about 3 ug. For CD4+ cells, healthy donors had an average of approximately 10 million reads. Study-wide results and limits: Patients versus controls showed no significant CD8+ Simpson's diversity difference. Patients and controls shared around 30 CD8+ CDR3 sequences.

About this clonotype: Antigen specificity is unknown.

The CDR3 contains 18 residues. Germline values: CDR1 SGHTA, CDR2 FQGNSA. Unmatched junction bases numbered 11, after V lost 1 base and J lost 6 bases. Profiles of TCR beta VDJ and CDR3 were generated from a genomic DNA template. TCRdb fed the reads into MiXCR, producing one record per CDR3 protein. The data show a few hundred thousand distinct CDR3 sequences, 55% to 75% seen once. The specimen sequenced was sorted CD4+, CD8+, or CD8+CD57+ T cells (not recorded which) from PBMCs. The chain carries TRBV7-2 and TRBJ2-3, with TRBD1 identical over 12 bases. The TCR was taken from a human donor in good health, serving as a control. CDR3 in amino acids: CASSLGGTGGYGYDTQYF. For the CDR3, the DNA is TGTGCCAGCAGCTTAGGGGGGACAGGGGGCTATGGCTACGATACGCAGTATTTT.